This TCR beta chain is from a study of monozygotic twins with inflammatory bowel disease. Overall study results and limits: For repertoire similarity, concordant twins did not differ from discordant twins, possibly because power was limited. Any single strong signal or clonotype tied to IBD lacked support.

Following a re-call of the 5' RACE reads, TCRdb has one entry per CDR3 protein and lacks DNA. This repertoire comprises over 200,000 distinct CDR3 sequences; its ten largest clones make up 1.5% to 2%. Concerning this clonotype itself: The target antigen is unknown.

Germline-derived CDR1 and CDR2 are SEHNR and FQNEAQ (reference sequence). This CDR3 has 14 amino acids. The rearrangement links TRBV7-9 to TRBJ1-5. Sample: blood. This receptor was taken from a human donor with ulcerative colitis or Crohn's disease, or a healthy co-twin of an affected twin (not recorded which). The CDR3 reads CASSPDNSYQPQHF.